These 20 T cell receptor beta chains originate from one sample sequenced in a study of Graves' ophthalmopathy and Graves' hyperthyroidism. Amplifying from RNA transcripts, the study obtained TCR beta CDR3 regions. Investigators did first-round RT-PCR with HTBI primers, then second-round multiplex PCR. MiXCR, applied by TCRdb to the multiplex PCR reads, yields one record per CDR3 protein. The sample records almost 750,000 distinct CDR3 sequences, roughly 40% being singletons. The specimen sequenced was peripheral blood. These receptors were obtained from an adult man with Graves' ophthalmopathy.

This sequence joins TRBV7-9 and TRBJ2-2; D is undetermined. This CDR3 comprises 15 residues. V lost 1 base, J lost 4 bases, and 10 bases lay in between. Germline V gene sequence: CDR1 SEHNR, CDR2 FQNEAQ (reference sequence). This CDR3 is CASSLDLGITGELFF. CDR3 DNA: TGTGCCAGCAGCTTAGATCTAGGGATCACCGGGGAGCTGTTTTTT.

This clonotype has a handful of counts. The chain employs TRBV7-9 and TRBJ1-5; 8 nucleotides match TRBD1. CDR3 length: 18 amino acids. V gave up 6 bases and J gave up 0 bases; unmatched junction bases: 13. Germline CDR1 and CDR2: SEHNR and FQNEAQ (reference sequence). The chain's CDR3 is CASSYDRGSVYSNQPQHF. In DNA, the CDR3 is TGTGCCAGCAGTTACGACAGGGGATCTGTATATAGCAATCAGCCCCAGCATTTT.

This clonotype has a count of ten or more. The rearrangement joins TRBV15 to TRBJ2-5, with 8 positions matching TRBD2. In germline, CDR1 is LNHNV, CDR2 YYDKDF (reference sequence). The trim removed 1 base at V and 5 bases at J, leaving 6 bases unmatched. The CDR3 has 15 residues. CDR3 coding DNA: TGTGCCACCAGCAGAGGTGTGGCGGGAGGTGAGACCCAGTACTTC. Protein product: CATSRGVAGGETQYF.

The gene calls are TRBV10-3 and TRBJ2-6, with 8 bases matching TRBD1. V shed 1 base and J 1 base; nucleotides not matched to a gene: 3. The CDR3 is 17 residues long. Germline assignment: CDR1 ENHRY and CDR2 SYGVKD. The CDR3 bases are TGTGCCATCAGTGAGTTGAGACAGGGGTCTGGGGCCAACGTCCTGACTTTC. It translates to CAISELRQGSGANVLTF.

There are a few counts of this clonotype. This rearrangement joins TRBV4-3 to TRBJ1-6; D gene ambiguous. V was trimmed by 0 bases and J by 7 bases, leaving 7 bases between them. This CDR3 comprises 14 residues. The V gene's germline CDR1 is LGHNA and CDR2 YSLEER. The CDR3 spells CASSQDRWNSPLHF. The CDR3 DNA reads as TGCGCCAGCAGCCAAGATAGGTGGAATTCACCCCTCCACTTT.

The V call is TRBV20-1, the J call TRBJ2-7; 11 bases map to TRBD2. The J call may be wrong; the DNA end is better matched by TRBJ2-5. Germline CDR1 DFQATT, CDR2 SNEGSKA (reference sequence). This CDR3 spans 15 amino acids. For the CDR3, the DNA is TGCAGTGCTAGAGATTACCTAGCGGGGGGTGAGACCCAGTACTTC. Protein: CSARDYLAGGETQYF.

The CDR3 region is CASSDQGAYGYTF. The DNA for the CDR3 is TGTGCCAGCAGCGACCAGGGGGCTTATGGCTACACCTTC. V usage is TRBV7-2 and J usage is TRBJ1-2; 8 bases fit TRBD1. Germline lookup yields CDR1 SGHTA and CDR2 FQGNSA. The CDR3 extends over 13 amino acids. J was trimmed by 5 bases and V by 5 bases; bases with no gene match: 4.

The chain joins TRBV5-1 to TRBJ1-1, with D unresolved. Trimming left V 5 bases short and J 6 bases short, with 17 bases between. Germline V CDR1 and CDR2: SGHRS, YFSETQ. This CDR3 is 14 amino acids long. CDR3 in DNA: TGCGCCAGCAGACCAGGACTCAACTCACCTGAAGCTTTCTTT. Translation: CASRPGLNSPEAFF.

V gene TRBV5-8 combines with J gene TRBJ2-5, with 9 bases matching TRBD1. Losses at the gene ends were 4 bases for V and 3 bases for J; bases not matched to a gene: 10. From germline, CDR1 is SGHTS and CDR2 YDEGEE. CDR3 size: 16 residues. Written as DNA, the CDR3 is TGTGCCAGCAGCCTCGGACAGGGGAAGTGGGAAGAGACCCAGTACTTC. Residues: CASSLGQGKWEETQYF.

Here the CDR3 DNA reads TGTGCCACCAGCCAAGGACAGGGGGCCTACGAGCAGTACTTC. Its translation: CATSQGQGAYEQYF. The rearrangement links TRBV15 to TRBJ2-7; 10 bases align to TRBD1. The germline V gene has CDR1 LNHNV and CDR2 YYDKDF (reference sequence). CDR3 length: 14 residues. V trimming: 5 bases; J trimming: 2 bases; junction bases outside the gene matches: 3.

This clonotype was counted many times. This chain links TRBV10-3 with TRBJ2-6, with 10 bases that match TRBD2. Looked up from germline, CDR1 is ENHRY and CDR2 is SYGVKD. The CDR3 loop spans 16 amino acids. With V trimmed by 6 bases and J by 3 bases, 5 bases remained unmatched. CDR3 sequence: CAISEAGGHGANVLTF. The CDR3 nucleotides are TGTGCCATCAGCGAAGCGGGAGGGCATGGGGCCAACGTCCTGACTTTC.

The chain links TRBV9 to TRBJ2-7, with TRBD1 identical over 8 bases. Germline CDR1 SGDLS, CDR2 YYNGEE. V shed 3 bases, J shed 1 base, and the junction held 12 bases outside the gene matches. CDR3 length: 17 amino acids. The CDR3, as DNA: TGTGCCAGCAGCGCCCGTCAACGACACAGGGGGTCCTACGAGCAGTACTTC. It specifies CASSARQRHRGSYEQYF.

At least ten counts were recorded for this clonotype. The rearrangement uses TRBV10-3 and TRBJ1-3, with 8 bases lining up with TRBD1. The germline V gene encodes CDR1 ENHRY and CDR2 SYGVKD. V was pared by 5 bases and J by 4 bases, with 4 bases of the junction left unmatched. There are 14 residues in the CDR3. The CDR3 loop is CAISLDRVGNTIYF. CDR3 sequence (DNA): TGTGCCATCAGTTTGGACAGGGTGGGAAACACCATATATTTT.

This clonotype was detected ten times or more. The chain uses TRBV2 and TRBJ1-6, with 10 bases aligning to TRBD1. V lost 6 bases to trimming and J lost 5 bases; unmatched junction nucleotides: 16. CDR3 length equals 19 residues. Germline V gene sequence: CDR1 SNHLY, CDR2 FYNNEI. DNA of the CDR3: TGTGCCAGCAGCGTCGATCGAGACAGGGGGCTTAAGGATAATTCACCCCTCCACTTT. The encoded protein is CASSVDRDRGLKDNSPLHF.

V and J are TRBV29-1 and TRBJ1-2; D gene ambiguous. The germline V gene encodes CDR1 SQVTM and CDR2 ANQGSEA. CDR3 length: 14 residues. The V end lost 3 bases, the J end lost 6 bases, and 17 bases lay between the germline ends. The chain's CDR3 is CSVDEQLSLNGYTF. In DNA, the CDR3 is TGCAGCGTTGATGAGCAGCTTAGCCTCAATGGCTACACCTTC.

V is TRBV29-1 and J is TRBJ2-6, with D possibly being TRBD1 (5 bases). The germline V gene encodes CDR1 SQVTM and CDR2 ANQGSEA. This CDR3 has 14 amino acids. Trimming pared 4 bases from V and 1 base from J, leaving 8 bases between. The CDR3 nucleotides read TGCAGCGTTGCGGACACTTCTGGGGCCAACGTCCTGACTTTC. This codes for CSVADTSGANVLTF. Full variable domain (outside the CDR3, taken from reference TRBV29-1 and TRBJ2-6): SAVISQKPSRDICQRGTSLTIQCQVDSQVTMMFWYRQQPGQSLTLIATANQGSEATYESGFVIDKFPISRPNLTFSTLTVSNMSPEDSSIYLCSVADTSGANVLTFGAGSRLTVL.

The sample holds a few counts of this clonotype. CDR3 sequence: CASSLISVTDTQYF. The CDR3 DNA follows: TGTGCCAGCAGCTTGATCTCGGTCACAGATACGCAGTATTTT. V usage is TRBV7-3 and J usage is TRBJ2-3; D ambiguous. The V gene's germline CDR1 is SGHTA and CDR2 FQGTGA. The CDR3 sequence is 14 residues long. V was pared by 3 bases and J by 2 bases, with 9 bases between. The full variable domain, completed using reference TRBV7-3 and TRBJ2-3, is GAGVSQTPSNKVTEKGKYVELRCDPISGHTALYWYRQSLGQGPEFLIYFQGTGAADDSGLPNDRFFAVRPEGSVSTLKIQRTERGDSAVYLCASSLISVTDTQYFGPGTRLTVL.

This rearrangement joins TRBV29-1 to TRBJ2-7; D is undetermined. Trimming shortened V by 7 bases and J by 3 bases, and 16 bases separated the two germline ends. The CDR3 has 13 residues. Germline CDR1 and CDR2: SQVTM and ANQGSEA. The CDR3 reads CSAKSPDDYEQYF. The CDR3 DNA is TGCAGCGCTAAATCCCCCGACGACTACGAGCAGTACTTC.

The chain links TRBV12-3 or TRBV12-4 to TRBJ2-2; D is ambiguous. The CDR3 is made up of 14 amino acids. The germline V and J ends were trimmed by 5 bases and 0 bases, with 7 bases remaining between them. The CDR3 nucleotides read TGTGCCAGCAGTGTCCACCCGAACACCGGGGAGCTGTTTTTT. This encodes CASSVHPNTGELFF.

This clonotype appeared a few times. At one end the junction does not follow the germline gene, possibly because of a read error. This sequence joins TRBV5-1 and TRBJ2-2; D remains unclear. Germline loops: CDR1 SGHRS, CDR2 YFSETQ. This CDR3 is built from 15 residues. The CDR3 loop is CASSLLVTPDRELFF. CDR3 nucleotide sequence: TGTGCCAGCAGCTTATTAGTGACACCAGACCGGGAGCTGTTTTTT.